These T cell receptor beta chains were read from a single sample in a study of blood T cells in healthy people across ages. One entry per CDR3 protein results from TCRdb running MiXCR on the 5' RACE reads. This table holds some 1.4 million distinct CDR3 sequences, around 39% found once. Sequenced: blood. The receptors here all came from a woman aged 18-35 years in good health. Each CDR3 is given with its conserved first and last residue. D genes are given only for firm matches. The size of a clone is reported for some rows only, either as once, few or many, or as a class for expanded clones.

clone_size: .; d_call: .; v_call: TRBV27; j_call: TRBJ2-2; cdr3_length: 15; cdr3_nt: TGTGCCAGCAGTTTACGTATCGGAAATGCCGGGGGGCTGTTTTTT; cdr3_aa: CASSLRIGNAGGLFF
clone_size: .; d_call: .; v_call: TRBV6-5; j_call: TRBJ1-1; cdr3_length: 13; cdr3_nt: TGTGCCAGTCAATCAGGGACGAGCACTGAAGCTTTCTTT; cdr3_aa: CASQSGTSTEAFF
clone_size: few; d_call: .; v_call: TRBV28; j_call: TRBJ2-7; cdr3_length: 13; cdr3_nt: TGTGCCAGCACCATACCCCAGGCGGGCGAGCAGTACTTC; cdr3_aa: CASTIPQAGEQYF
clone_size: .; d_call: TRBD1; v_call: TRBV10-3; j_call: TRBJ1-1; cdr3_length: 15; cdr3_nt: TGTGCCATCAGTGATCCGGGACAGCCGAACACTGAAGCTTTCTTT; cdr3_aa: CAISDPGQPNTEAFF
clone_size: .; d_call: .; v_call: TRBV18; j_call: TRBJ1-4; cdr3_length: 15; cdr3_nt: TGTGCCAGCTCACTCGGGGCAGTGGATAATGAAAAACTGTTTTTT; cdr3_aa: CASSLGAVDNEKLFF
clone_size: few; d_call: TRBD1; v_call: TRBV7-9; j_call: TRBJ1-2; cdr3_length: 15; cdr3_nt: TGTGCCAGCAGCAAGCTAGGACAGGACCCATATGGCTACACCTTC; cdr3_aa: CASSKLGQDPYGYTF
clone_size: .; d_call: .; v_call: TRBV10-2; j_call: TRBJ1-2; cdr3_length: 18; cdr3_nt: TGCGCCAGCAGTGAGTCGACTCGGGGGCAGGAGAAGAACTATGGCTACACCTTC; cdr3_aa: CASSESTRGQEKNYGYTF
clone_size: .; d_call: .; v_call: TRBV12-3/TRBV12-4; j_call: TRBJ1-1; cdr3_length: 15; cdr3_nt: TGTGCCAGCATTCCACATGGGTATATGAACACTGAAGCTTTCTTT; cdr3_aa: CASIPHGYMNTEAFF
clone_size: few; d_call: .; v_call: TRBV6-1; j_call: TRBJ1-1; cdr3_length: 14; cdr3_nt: TGTGCCAGCAGTGACGTACTACTCATCACTGAAGCTTTCTTT; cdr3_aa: CASSDVLLITEAFF
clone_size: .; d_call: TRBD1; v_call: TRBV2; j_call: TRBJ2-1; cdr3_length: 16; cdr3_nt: TGTGCCAGCAGTGAAGGGGTGGGACAGGGGTACAATGAGCAGTTCTTC; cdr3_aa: CASSEGVGQGYNEQFF
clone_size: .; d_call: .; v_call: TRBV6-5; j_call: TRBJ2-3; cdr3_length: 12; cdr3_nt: TGTGCCTGCAGACGGGACCCAGATACGCAGTATTTT; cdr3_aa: CACRRDPDTQYF
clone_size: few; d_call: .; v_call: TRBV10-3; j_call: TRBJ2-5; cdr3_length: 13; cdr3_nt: TGTGCCATCAGTGACCCGAAGGCAGAGACCCAGTACTTC; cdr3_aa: CAISDPKAETQYF
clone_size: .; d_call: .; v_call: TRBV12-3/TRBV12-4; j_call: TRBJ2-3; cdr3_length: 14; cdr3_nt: TGTGCCAGCACCAGGGGGGTGAGGGGAGATATGGAGTATTTT; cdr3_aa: CASTRGVRGDMEYF
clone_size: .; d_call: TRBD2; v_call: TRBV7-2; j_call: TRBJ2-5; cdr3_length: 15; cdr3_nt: TGTGTCAGCAGCTTAATGTTAGCGGGAGACGTGACCCAGTACTTC; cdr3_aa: CVSSLMLAGDVTQYF
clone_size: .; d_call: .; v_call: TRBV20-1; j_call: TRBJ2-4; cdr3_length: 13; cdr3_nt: TGCAGTGCTCCAGGCCCTGGGGGGAACATTCAGTACTTC; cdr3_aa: CSAPGPGGNIQYF
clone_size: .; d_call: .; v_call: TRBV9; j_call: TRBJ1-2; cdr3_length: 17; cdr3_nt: TGTGCCAGCAGCGCACAAGCTGACAGACCGTCTAACTATGGCTACACCTTC; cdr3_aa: CASSAQADRPSNYGYTF
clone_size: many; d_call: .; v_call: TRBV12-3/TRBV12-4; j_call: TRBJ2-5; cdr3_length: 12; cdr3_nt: TGTGCCAGCAGTTTTCTTGGGGAGACCCAGTACTTC; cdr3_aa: CASSFLGETQYF
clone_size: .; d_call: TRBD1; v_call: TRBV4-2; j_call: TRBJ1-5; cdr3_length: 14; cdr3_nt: TGTGCCAGCAGCCAAGGTGGACAGGATCAGCCCCAGCATTTT; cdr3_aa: CASSQGGQDQPQHF
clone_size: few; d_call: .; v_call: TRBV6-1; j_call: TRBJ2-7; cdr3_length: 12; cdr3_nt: TGTGCCAGCACCGGGAGTCTTTACGAGCAGTACTTC; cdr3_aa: CASTGSLYEQYF
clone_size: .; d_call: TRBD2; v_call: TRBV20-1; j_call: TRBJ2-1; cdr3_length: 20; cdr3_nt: TGCAGTGCTAGAGGGACTAGCGGGAGTAGTCAGCCCATAATATACAATGAGCAGTTCTTC; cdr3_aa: CSARGTSGSSQPIIYNEQFF
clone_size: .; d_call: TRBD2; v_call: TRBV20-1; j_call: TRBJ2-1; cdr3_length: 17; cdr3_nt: TGCAGTGCTAGACTCCCACCTACTAGCGGGAGTATTCGTAAGCAGTTCTTC; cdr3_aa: CSARLPPTSGSIRKQFF
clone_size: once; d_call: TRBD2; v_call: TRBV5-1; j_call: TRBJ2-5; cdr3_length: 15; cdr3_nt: TGCGCCAGCAGCTTGGTCCTAGCGGGAGATGAGACCCAGTACTTC; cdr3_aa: CASSLVLAGDETQYF
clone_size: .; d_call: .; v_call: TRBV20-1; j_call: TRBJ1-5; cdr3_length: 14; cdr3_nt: TGCAGTGCTCTTACAGAGTATAGCAATCAGCCCCAGCATTTT; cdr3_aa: CSALTEYSNQPQHF
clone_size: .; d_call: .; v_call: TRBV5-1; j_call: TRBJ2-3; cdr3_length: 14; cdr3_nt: TGCGCCAGCAGCGGCGGAGCCCTCACAGATACGCAGTATTTT; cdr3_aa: CASSGGALTDTQYF
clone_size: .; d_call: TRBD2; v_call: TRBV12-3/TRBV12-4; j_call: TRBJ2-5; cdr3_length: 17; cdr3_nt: TGTGCCAGCAGTTTTGTCCAGCGGGGGTCCACCTCGGAGACCCAGTACTTC; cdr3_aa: CASSFVQRGSTSETQYF
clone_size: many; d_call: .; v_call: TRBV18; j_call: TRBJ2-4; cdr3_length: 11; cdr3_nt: TGTGCCAGCTCACCGGAAAACATTCAGTACTTC; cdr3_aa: CASSPENIQYF
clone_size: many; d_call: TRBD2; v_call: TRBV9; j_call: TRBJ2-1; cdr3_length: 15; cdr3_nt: TGTGCCAGCAGCGTTTTAGCGGGAGGGTATAATGAGCAGTTCTTC; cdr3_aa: CASSVLAGGYNEQFF
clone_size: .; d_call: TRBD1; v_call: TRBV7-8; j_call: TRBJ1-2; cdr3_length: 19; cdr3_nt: TGTGCCAGCAGCTCATCGAGGAGACAGGGGAGGTCCGGTAACTATGGCTACACCTTC; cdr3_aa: CASSSSRRQGRSGNYGYTF
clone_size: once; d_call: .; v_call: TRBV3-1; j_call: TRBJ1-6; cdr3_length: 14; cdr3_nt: TGTGCCAGCAGCCAACCCGGGCCACATTCACCCCTCCACTTT; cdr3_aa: CASSQPGPHSPLHF
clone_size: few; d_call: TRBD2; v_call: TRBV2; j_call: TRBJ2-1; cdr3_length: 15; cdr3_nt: TGTGCCAGCAGGGCTCTAGCGGTTACGTACAATGAGCAGTTCTTC; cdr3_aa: CASRALAVTYNEQFF
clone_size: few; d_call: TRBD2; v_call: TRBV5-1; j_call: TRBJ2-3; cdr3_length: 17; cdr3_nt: TGCGCCAGCAGCCCGGATCCTAGCGGGGGGGCCCCAGATACGCAGTATTTT; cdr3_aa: CASSPDPSGGAPDTQYF
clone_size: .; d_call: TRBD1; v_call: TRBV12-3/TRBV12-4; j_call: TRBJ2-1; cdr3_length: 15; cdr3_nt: TGTGCCAGCAGTCCCCAGACAGGGGGCGCGGGGGAGCAGTTCTTC; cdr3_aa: CASSPQTGGAGEQFF
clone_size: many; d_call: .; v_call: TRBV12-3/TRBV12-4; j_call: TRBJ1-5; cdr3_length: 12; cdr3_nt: TGTGCCAGCAGCTTCCCAGGGCAGCCCCAGCATTTT; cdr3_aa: CASSFPGQPQHF
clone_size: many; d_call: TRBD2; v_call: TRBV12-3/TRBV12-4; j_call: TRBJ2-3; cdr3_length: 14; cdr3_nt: TGTGCCACCCCTAGCGGGAGGGCGTCAGATACGCAGTATTTT; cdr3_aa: CATPSGRASDTQYF
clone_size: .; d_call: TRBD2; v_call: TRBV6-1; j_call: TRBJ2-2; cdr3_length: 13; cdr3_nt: TGTGCCAGCAGAGGACTAGAGGCCGGGGAGCTGTTTTTT; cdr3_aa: CASRGLEAGELFF
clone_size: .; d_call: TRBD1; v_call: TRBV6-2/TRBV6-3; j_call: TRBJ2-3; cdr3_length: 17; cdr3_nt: TGTGCCAGCAGTTCCTACAGGGGGAATCGCGGCACAGATACGCAGTATTTT; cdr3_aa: CASSSYRGNRGTDTQYF